The 19 T cell receptor beta chains in this list originate from one sample, sequenced in a study of blood T cell repertoires in COVID-19. The protocol was immunoSEQ multiplex PCR, while the TCRdb copy is restricted to in-frame clones and leaves out a portion. The sample has more than 150,000 clones; around 83% are singletons. Input material: peripheral blood. Receptor source: a man aged 65 to 85 who had recovered from COVID-19.

The chain has TRBV29-1 and TRBJ1-2, with a possible D match to TRBD1 (6 bases). In germline, CDR1 is SQVTM, CDR2 ANQGSEA. This CDR3 has 15 amino acids. Deletions cut 4 bases from V and 4 bases from J, with 19 bases between. This CDR3 is CSVALGGVGSYGYTF. DNA for the CDR3: TGCAGCGTTGCCTTAGGGGGGGTAGGGAGCTATGGCTACACCTTC.

The rearrangement joins TRBV19 to TRBJ2-7; 8 bases are shared with TRBD1. In germline, CDR1 is LNHDA, CDR2 SQIVND (reference sequence). This CDR3 spans 15 amino acids. The ends lost 6 bases at V and 6 bases at J; junction bases unmatched: 13. CDR3: CASREQDRVVSEQYF. CDR3 nucleotides: TGTGCCAGTAGGGAACAGGACAGGGTGGTAAGCGAGCAGTACTTC.

The V call is TRBV5-1, the J call TRBJ2-3, with 10 bases aligning to TRBD2. After removal of 5 bases from V and 0 bases from J, the junction contained 6 bases not matched to a gene. Germline V lookup: CDR1 SGHRS, CDR2 YFSETQ. CDR3 length: 16 amino acids. The CDR3 coding sequence is TGCGCCAGCAGGCCTGGGACTAGCGAAAGCACAGATACGCAGTATTTT. Amino acids: CASRPGTSESTDTQYF. The full variable domain, completed using reference TRBV5-1 and TRBJ2-3, is KAGVTQTPRYLIKTRGQQVTLSCSPISGHRSVSWYQQTPGQGLQFLFEYFSETQRNKGNFPGRFSGRQFSNSRSEMNVSTLELGDSALYLCASRPGTSESTDTQYFGPGTRLTVL.

This rearrangement joins TRBV3-1 (or the pseudogene TRBV3-2) to TRBJ2-5, with TRBD1 as a possible D gene (6 bases). Deletions cut 1 base from V and 7 bases from J, with 13 bases between. This CDR3 is built from 14 residues. The germline CDR1 and CDR2 sequences are LGHDT and YNNKEL (reference sequence). CDR3 residues: CASSQGGGPSTQYF. CDR3 DNA sequence: TGTGCCAGCAGCCAAGGAGGGGGACCGTCGACCCAGTACTTC.

V gene TRBV14 combines with J gene TRBJ2-2, with a weak D call TRBD1 (5 bases). The germline V and J ends were trimmed by 5 bases and 6 bases, with 13 bases remaining between them. CDR3 size: 14 residues. Germline V gene lookup returns CDR1 SGHDN and CDR2 FVKESK. The CDR3 DNA reads as TGTGCCAGCAGCTTAACTTGGGGCGCCGGGGAGCTGTTTTTT. It translates to CASSLTWGAGELFF.

This clone was observed a single time. This chain connects TRBV7-2 to TRBJ1-5; 7 nucleotides match TRBD1. This CDR3 region has 13 residues. Germline trimming cut 5 bases from V and 6 bases from J; bases unmatched to any gene: 4. The V gene's germline CDR1 is SGHTA and CDR2 FQGNSA. This chain's CDR3 is CASSSDRAQPQHF. The CDR3 DNA is TGTGCCAGCAGCAGCGACAGGGCTCAGCCCCAGCATTTT.

This chain joins TRBV29-1 and TRBJ2-1; TRBD2 agrees at 7 bases. This CDR3 contains 13 residues. The V and J ends lost 3 bases and 3 bases, in that order; junction bases with no gene match: 2. Germline lookup yields CDR1 SQVTM and CDR2 ANQGSEA. The CDR3 protein is CSVDGGNYNEQFF. DNA of the CDR3: TGCAGCGTTGACGGGGGGAACTACAATGAGCAGTTCTTC.

This chain uses TRBV27 with TRBJ2-5; 8 bases agree with TRBD2. This CDR3 is built from 16 residues. Germline V gene lookup returns CDR1 MNHEY and CDR2 SMNVEV (reference sequence). With V trimmed by 5 bases and J by 2 bases, 10 bases remained unmatched. CDR3 loop: CASSPLYGRGQETQYF. The DNA for the CDR3 is TGTGCCAGCAGTCCCCTCTACGGGAGGGGACAAGAGACCCAGTACTTC.

This clone came up a few times. This chain uses TRBV12-3 or TRBV12-4 with TRBJ1-2; D remains ambiguous. Trimming took 5 bases from V and 7 from J, leaving 14 bases between them. CDR3 length: 13 residues. CDR3 loop: CASSSPPRGGYTF. The CDR3 DNA follows: TGTGCCAGCAGTAGCCCCCCGAGAGGTGGCTACACCTTC.

This clone was recorded only once. This chain uses TRBV27 with TRBJ2-1; 11 bases fit TRBD2. The CDR3 runs to 15 residues. Germline V gene sequence: CDR1 MNHEY, CDR2 SMNVEV (reference sequence). The junction had 6 bases not matched to a gene; V was cut back by 7 bases and J by 4 bases. Here the CDR3 reads CASIRTSGSYNEQFF. The CDR3 nucleotides read TGTGCCAGCATCAGAACTAGCGGGAGTTACAATGAGCAGTTCTTC.

The chain links TRBV18 to TRBJ1-2; D perhaps matches TRBD1 (5 bases). Germline loops: CDR1 KGHSH, CDR2 LQKENI. CDR3 length equals 13 residues. The V end was cut by 5 bases, the J end by 4 bases, with 11 bases between. CDR3 coding DNA: TGTGCCAGCTCATCTTACGACAGCTATGGCTACACCTTC. Protein: CASSSYDSYGYTF.

The chain employs TRBV28 and TRBJ1-1, with D possibly being TRBD1 (5 bases). Germline V lookup: CDR1 MDHEN, CDR2 SYDVKM. V dropped 6 bases and J dropped 2 bases, with 13 bases sitting between them. This CDR3 has 14 amino acids. CDR3 sequence (DNA): TGTGCCAGCAGCCAATGGGGGGGTAACACTGAAGCTTTCTTT. Residues: CASSQWGGNTEAFF.

The V gene is TRBV5-1, the J gene TRBJ1-5; TRBD1 matches 7 bases. V dropped 0 bases and J dropped 6; count of bases not matched to a gene: 6. The CDR3 consists of 15 residues. The germline CDR1 and CDR2 sequences are SGHRS and YFSETQ. The CDR3 region is CASSLEGGEGQPQHF. Written as DNA, the CDR3 is TGCGCCAGCAGCTTGGAAGGGGGCGAGGGTCAGCCCCAGCATTTT. Variable domain in full (rest from reference TRBV5-1 and TRBJ1-5): KAGVTQTPRYLIKTRGQQVTLSCSPISGHRSVSWYQQTPGQGLQFLFEYFSETQRNKGNFPGRFSGRQFSNSRSEMNVSTLELGDSALYLCASSLEGGEGQPQHFGDGTRLSIL.

The chain has TRBV4-1 and TRBJ1-2; no reliable D call. V shed 0 bases and J shed 2 bases, with 4 bases lying between them. The CDR3 is made up of 13 amino acids. Per germline, CDR1 MGHRA and CDR2 YSYEKL. CDR3 sequence reads: CASSQDRNYGYTF. The CDR3 DNA reads TGCGCCAGCAGCCAAGATCGGAACTATGGCTACACCTTC.

The chain combines TRBV6-2 or TRBV6-3 with TRBJ2-1; no clear D. This CDR3 is built from 18 residues. Germline assignment: CDR1 MNHEY and CDR2 SVGEGT. V lost 0 bases to trimming and J lost 4 bases, with 19 bases between them. CDR3 sequence reads: CASSYSIPPTYGYNEQFF. In nucleotides, the CDR3 is TGTGCCAGCAGTTACTCGATACCCCCGACTTATGGATACAATGAGCAGTTCTTC.

The CDR3 nucleotides read TGCAGCGTTGTATTGGGTAGCCGAGAGACCCAGTACTTC. This gives the protein CSVVLGSRETQYF. The chain links TRBV29-1 to TRBJ2-5; D gene unclear. V gave up 4 bases and J gave up 4 bases, with 13 bases separating them. Germline V gives CDR1 SQVTM, CDR2 ANQGSEA. CDR3 length: 13 residues.

CDR3 sequence reads: CASSVGEQGAGTPTLHF. The CDR3 DNA reads as TGTGCCAGCAGCGTAGGGGAACAGGGGGCTGGGACTCCGACCCTCCACTTT. The chain employs TRBV9 and TRBJ1-6, with TRBD1 matching over 9 bases. Losses at the gene ends were 0 bases for V and 14 bases for J; bases not matched to a gene: 15. Germline values: CDR1 SGDLS, CDR2 YYNGEE. This CDR3 has 17 residues.

V is TRBV6-2 or TRBV6-3 and J is TRBJ2-1; TRBD1 aligns across 8 bases. The V and J ends lost 6 bases and 2 bases, in that order; junction bases with no gene match: 6. Germline CDR1 is MNHEY and CDR2 is SVGEGT. This CDR3 contains 15 residues. CDR3 nucleotides: TGTGCCAGCAGCCGACGGACAGGGACCTACAATGAGCAGTTCTTC. Protein: CASSRRTGTYNEQFF.

V usage is TRBV9 and J usage is TRBJ2-2; tentative D call: TRBD2 (5 bases). The CDR3 is made up of 16 amino acids. V was pared by 4 bases and J by 7 bases, with 20 bases between. Germline V gene sequence: CDR1 SGDLS, CDR2 YYNGEE. The CDR3 sequence is CASSPASRQASGELFF. DNA of the CDR3: TGTGCCAGCAGCCCCGCTAGCCGGCAGGCAAGCGGGGAGCTGTTTTTT.